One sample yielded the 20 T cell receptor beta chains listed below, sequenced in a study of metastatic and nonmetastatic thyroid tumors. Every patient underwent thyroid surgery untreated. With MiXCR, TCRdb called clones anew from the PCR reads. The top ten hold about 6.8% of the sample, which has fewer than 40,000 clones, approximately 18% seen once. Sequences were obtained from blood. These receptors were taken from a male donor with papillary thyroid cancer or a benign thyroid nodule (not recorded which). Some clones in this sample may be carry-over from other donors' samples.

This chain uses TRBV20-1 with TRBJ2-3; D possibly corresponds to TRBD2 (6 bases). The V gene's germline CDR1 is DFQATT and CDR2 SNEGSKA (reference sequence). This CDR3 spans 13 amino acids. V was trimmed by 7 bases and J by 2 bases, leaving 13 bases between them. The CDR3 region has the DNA TGCAGTGTGTGCGGGGCTTACACAGATACGCAGTATTTT. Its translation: CSVCGAYTDTQYF.

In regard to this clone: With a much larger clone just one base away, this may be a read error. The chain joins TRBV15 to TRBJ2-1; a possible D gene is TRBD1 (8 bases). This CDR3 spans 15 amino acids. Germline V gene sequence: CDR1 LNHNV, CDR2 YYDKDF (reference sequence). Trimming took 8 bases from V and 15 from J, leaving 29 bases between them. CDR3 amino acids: CATEIGQGIQAGRFF. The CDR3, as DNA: TGTGCCACCGAAATCGGACAGGGAATACAAGCGGGGCGGTTCTTC.

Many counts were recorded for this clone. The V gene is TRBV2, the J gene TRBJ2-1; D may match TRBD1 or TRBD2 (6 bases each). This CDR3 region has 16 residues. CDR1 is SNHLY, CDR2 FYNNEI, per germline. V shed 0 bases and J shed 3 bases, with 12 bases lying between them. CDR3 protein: CASSEAEGGRYNEQFF. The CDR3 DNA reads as TGTGCCAGCAGTGAAGCTGAGGGGGGCCGCTACAATGAGCAGTTCTTC.

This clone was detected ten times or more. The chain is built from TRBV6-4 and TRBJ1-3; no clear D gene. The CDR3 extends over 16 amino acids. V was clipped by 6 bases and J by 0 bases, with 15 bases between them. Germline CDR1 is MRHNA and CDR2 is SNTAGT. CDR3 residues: CASRTVVASSGNTIYF. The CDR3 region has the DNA TGTGCCAGCAGGACCGTGGTGGCGAGCTCTGGAAACACCATATATTTT.

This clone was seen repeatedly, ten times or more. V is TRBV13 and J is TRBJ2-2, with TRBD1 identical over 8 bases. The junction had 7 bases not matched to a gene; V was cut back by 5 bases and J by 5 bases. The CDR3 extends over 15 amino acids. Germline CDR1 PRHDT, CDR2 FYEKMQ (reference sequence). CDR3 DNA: TGTGCCAGCAGCCTCCGACAGGGGACGACCGGGGAGCTGTTTTTT. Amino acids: CASSLRQGTTGELFF.

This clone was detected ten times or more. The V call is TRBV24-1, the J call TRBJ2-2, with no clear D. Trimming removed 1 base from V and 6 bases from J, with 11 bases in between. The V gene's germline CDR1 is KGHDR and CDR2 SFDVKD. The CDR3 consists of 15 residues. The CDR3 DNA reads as TGTGCCACCAGTGATTTTCGCGGAACACCCGGGGAGCTGTTTTTT. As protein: CATSDFRGTPGELFF.

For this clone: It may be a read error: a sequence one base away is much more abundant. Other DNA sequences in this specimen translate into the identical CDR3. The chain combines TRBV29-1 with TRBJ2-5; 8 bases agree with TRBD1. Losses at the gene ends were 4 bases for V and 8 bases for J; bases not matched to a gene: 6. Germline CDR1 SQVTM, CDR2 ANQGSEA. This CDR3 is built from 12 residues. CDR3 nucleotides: TGCAGCGTTGCTGAGACAGGGGCTACCCAGTACTTC. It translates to CSVAETGATQYF.

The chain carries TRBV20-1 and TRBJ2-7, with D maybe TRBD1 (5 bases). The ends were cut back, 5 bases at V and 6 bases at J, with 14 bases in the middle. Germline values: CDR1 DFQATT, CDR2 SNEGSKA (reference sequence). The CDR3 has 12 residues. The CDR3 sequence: CSADSDVSEQYF. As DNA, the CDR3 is TGCAGTGCTGACAGCGATGTATCCGAGCAGTACTTC.

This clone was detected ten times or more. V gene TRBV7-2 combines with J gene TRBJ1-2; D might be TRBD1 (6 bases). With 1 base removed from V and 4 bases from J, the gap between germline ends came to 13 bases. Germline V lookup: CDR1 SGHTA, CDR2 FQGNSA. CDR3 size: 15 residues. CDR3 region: CASSLGGAGTYGYTF. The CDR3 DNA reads TGTGCCAGCAGCTTAGGGGGGGCAGGGACCTATGGCTACACCTTC.

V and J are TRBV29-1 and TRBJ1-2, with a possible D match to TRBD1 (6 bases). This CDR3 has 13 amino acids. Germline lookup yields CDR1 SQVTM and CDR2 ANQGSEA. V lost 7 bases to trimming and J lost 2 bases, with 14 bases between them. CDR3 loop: CSDGAGQNYGYTF. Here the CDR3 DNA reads TGCAGCGACGGAGCCGGACAGAACTATGGCTACACCTTC.

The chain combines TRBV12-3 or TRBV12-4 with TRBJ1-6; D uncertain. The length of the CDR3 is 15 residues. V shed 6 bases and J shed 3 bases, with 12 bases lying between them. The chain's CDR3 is CASSYGEGYNSPLHF. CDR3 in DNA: TGTGCCAGCAGCTACGGAGAGGGCTATAATTCACCCCTCCACTTT.

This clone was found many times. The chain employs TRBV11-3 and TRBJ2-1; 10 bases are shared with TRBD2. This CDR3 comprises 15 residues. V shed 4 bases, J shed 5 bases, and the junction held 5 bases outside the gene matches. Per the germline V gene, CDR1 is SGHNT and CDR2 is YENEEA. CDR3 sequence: CASSYGLAGDNEQFF. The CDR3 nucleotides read TGTGCCAGCAGCTACGGGCTAGCGGGAGACAATGAGCAGTTCTTC.

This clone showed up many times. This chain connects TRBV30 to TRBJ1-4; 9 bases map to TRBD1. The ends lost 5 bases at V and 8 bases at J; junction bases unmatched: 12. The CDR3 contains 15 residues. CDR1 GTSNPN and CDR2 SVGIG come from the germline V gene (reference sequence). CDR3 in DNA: TGTGCCTGGGGCCACCGGGACAGGGTTGCAGAAAAACTGTTTTTT. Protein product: CAWGHRDRVAEKLFF.

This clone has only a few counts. This chain's CDR3 is CARREAGEYEQYF. The CDR3 DNA reads as TGTGCCAGAAGAGAAGCGGGGGAATACGAGCAGTACTTC. The chain employs TRBV27 and TRBJ2-7; 8 nucleotides agree with TRBD2. CDR1 is MNHEY and CDR2 is SMNVEV in the germline V gene (reference sequence). With 9 bases clipped from V and 4 bases from J, the junction kept 8 bases outside the gene matches. This CDR3 is 13 amino acids long.

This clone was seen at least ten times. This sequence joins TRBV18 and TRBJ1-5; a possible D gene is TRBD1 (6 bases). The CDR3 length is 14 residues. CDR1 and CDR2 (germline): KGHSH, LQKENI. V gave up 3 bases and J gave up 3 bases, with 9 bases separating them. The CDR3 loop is CASSPDRTNQPQHF. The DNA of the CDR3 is TGTGCCAGCTCACCTGACAGGACCAATCAGCCCCAGCATTTT.

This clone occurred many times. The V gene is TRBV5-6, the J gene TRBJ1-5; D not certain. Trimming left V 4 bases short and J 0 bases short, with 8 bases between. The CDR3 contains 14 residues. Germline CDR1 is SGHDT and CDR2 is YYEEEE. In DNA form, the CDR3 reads TGTGCCAGCAGCGGCTTTGATAGCAATCAGCCCCAGCATTTT. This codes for CASSGFDSNQPQHF.

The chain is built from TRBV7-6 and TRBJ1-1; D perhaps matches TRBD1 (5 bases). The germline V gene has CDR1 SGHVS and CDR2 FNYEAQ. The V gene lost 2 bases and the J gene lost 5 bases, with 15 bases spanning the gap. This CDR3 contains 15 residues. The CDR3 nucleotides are TGTGCCAGCAGCTTATCTTACGGGGGTAGGACTGAAGCTTTCTTT. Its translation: CASSLSYGGRTEAFF.

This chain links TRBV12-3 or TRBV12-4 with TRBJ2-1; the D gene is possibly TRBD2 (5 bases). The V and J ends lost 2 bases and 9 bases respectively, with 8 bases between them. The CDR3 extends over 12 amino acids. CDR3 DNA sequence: TGTGCCAGCAGTTTACGGAGGTTTGAGCAGTTCTTC. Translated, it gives CASSLRRFEQFF.

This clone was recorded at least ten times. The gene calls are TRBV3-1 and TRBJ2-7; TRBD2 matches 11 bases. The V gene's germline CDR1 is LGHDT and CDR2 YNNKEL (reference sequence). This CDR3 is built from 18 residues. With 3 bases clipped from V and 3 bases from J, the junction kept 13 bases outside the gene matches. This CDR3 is CASSQAPPRLAGLYEQYF. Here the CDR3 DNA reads TGTGCCAGCAGCCAGGCACCCCCTCGACTAGCGGGGCTCTACGAGCAGTACTTC.

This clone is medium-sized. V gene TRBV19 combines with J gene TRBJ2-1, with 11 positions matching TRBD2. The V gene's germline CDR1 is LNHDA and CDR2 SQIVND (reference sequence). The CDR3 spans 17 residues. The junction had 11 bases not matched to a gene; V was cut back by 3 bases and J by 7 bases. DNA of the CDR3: TGTGCCAGTAGTATTTGGACCGGGACTAGCGGAGGTAATGAGCAGTTCTTC. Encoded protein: CASSIWTGTSGGNEQFF. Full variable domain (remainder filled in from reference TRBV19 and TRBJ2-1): DGGITQSPKYLFRKEGQNVTLSCEQNLNHDAMYWYRQDPGQGLRLIYYSQIVNDFQKGDIAEGYSVSREKKESFPLTVTSAQKNPTAFYLCASSIWTGTSGGNEQFFGPGTRLTVL.